The 6 T cell receptor beta chains below were found in one sample sequenced in a study of cytomegalovirus exposure and HLA in healthy donors. Primers: 60 Vbeta forward and 13 Jbeta reverse. Method: immunoSEQ multiplex PCR; TCRdb's copy keeps in-frame clones and lacks some. The sample comprises over 200,000 clones, approximately 90% of which are singletons, and approximately 1% rests with the top ten. The sequencing input was PBMCs. The receptors come from a woman between 18 and 30 years old in good health and CMV-seronegative.

The chain carries TRBV7-6 and TRBJ2-1, with 13 bases that match TRBD2. The germline V gene encodes CDR1 SGHVS and CDR2 FNYEAQ. Trimming removed 0 bases from V and 4 bases from J; junction bases left unmatched: 6. This CDR3 region has 18 residues. CDR3 region: CASSLAVPTSGGYNEQFF. CDR3 DNA: TGTGCCAGCAGCTTAGCCGTACCGACTAGCGGGGGGTACAATGAGCAGTTCTTC.

The CDR3, as DNA: TGTGCCAGCAGCCGGGCTGCGGGCACCGGGGAGCTGTTTTTT. It specifies CASSRAAGTGELFF. The V and J genes are TRBV7-2 and TRBJ2-2; a possible D gene is TRBD2 (5 bases). The V and J ends lost 5 bases and 4 bases respectively, with 11 bases between them. CDR3 length equals 14 residues. CDR1 is SGHTA and CDR2 is FQGNSA in the germline V gene.

The V gene is TRBV7-8, the J gene TRBJ2-7, with D hard to call. This CDR3 is 14 amino acids long. V was cut by 1 base and J by 0 bases, with 7 bases left in between. Per the germline V gene, CDR1 is SGHVS and CDR2 is FQNEAQ. As DNA, the CDR3 is TGTGCCAGCAGCTTAGAACTAATCTCCTACGAGCAGTACTTC. Amino acids: CASSLELISYEQYF.

The CDR3 region has the DNA TGTGCCAGCAGCGAAGGGGGGGAGGCCAAGGACCACAATGAGCAGTTCTTC. This encodes CASSEGGEAKDHNEQFF. The V gene is TRBV7-9, the J gene TRBJ2-1; D might be TRBD2 (7 bases). V was clipped by 5 bases and J by 5 bases, with 22 bases between them. Looked up from germline, CDR1 is SEHNR and CDR2 is FQNEAQ (reference sequence). The CDR3 is 17 amino acids.

The genes are TRBV5-1 and TRBJ2-7; 10 nucleotides agree with TRBD2. V was pared by 3 bases and J by 1 base, with 4 bases of the junction left unmatched. The CDR3 is 15 residues long. Germline V gives CDR1 SGHRS, CDR2 YFSETQ. The CDR3 sequence: CASSYASGGSYEQYF. In DNA form, the CDR3 reads TGCGCCAGCAGCTACGCTAGCGGGGGATCCTACGAGCAGTACTTC.

The chain's CDR3 is CASSSMGQGTEKLFF. The CDR3 DNA is TGCGCCAGCAGCTCTATGGGACAGGGGACTGAAAAACTGTTTTTT. The chain uses TRBV5-1 and TRBJ1-4; TRBD1 matches at 10 bases. CDR1 and CDR2 (germline): SGHRS, YFSETQ. The V segment lost 3 bases and the J segment 7 bases; nucleotides outside the gene matches: 6. The CDR3 sequence is 15 residues long. Full variable domain (remainder filled in from reference TRBV5-1 and TRBJ1-4): KAGVTQTPRYLIKTRGQQVTLSCSPISGHRSVSWYQQTPGQGLQFLFEYFSETQRNKGNFPGRFSGRQFSNSRSEMNVSTLELGDSALYLCASSSMGQGTEKLFFGSGTQLSVL.